This TCR beta chain came from a study of CD8 T cells in ankylosing spondylitis. Study outcomes and limitations: Reportedly, disease-linked clones are significantly enriched in ankylosing spondylitis patients' matched synovial fluid. For ankylosing spondylitis blood, a TCR beta motif of several highly homologous variants appeared characteristic. Peripheral blood samples showed relatively rare disease-linked clones, and these clones were CD8+. Earlier studies detected some motif variants in reactive arthritis synovial fluid and blood.

For TCR beta, libraries came from quantitative 5'-RACE with molecular barcodes. TCRdb recomputed calls from the 5' RACE reads with MiXCR, one row per CDR3 protein. The profile shows about 420,000 distinct CDR3 sequences, approximately 20% of them singletons. The CDR3 covers 17 residues. Germline assignment: CDR1 MNHNS and CDR2 SASEGT. Trimming took off 6 bases at V and 1 base at J, with 20 bases between the two ends. As to this clonotype: The antigen remains unidentified.

The genes are TRBV6-1 and TRBJ2-3; D not certain. This TCR came from a male donor with ankylosing spondylitis. The material sequenced was blood, either unsorted or a sorted T cell fraction (not recorded which). The CDR3 region has the DNA TGTGCCAGCAGGGCCCGGAGCCCTGTTCTTGGCACAGATACGCAGTATTTT. It is translated as CASRARSPVLGTDTQYF.